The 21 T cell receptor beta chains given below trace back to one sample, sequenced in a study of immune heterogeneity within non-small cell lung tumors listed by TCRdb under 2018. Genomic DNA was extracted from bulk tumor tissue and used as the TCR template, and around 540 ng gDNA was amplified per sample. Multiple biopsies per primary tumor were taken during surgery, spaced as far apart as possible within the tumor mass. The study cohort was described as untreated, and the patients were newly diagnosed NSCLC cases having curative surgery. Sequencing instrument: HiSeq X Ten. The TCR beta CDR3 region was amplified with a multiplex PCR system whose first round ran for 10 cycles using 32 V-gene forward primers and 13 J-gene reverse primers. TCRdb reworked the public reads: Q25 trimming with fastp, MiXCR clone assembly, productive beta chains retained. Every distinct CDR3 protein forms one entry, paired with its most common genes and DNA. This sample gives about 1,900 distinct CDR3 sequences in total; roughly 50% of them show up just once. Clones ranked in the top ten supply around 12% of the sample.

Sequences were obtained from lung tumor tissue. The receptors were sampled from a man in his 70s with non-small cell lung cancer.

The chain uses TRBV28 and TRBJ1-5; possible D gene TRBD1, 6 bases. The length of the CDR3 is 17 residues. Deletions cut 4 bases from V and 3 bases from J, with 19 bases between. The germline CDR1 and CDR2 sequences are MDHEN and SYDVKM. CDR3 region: CASSSRRGGSYNQPQHF. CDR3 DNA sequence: TGTGCCAGCAGTTCCCGCCGAGGGGGAAGTTACAATCAGCCCCAGCATTTT.

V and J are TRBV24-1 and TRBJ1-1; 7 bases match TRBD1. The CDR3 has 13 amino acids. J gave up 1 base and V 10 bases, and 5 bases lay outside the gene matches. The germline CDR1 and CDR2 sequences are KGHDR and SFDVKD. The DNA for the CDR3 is TGTGCCACGCAACAGGGGTGGAACACTGAAGCTTTCTTT. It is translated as CATQQGWNTEAFF.

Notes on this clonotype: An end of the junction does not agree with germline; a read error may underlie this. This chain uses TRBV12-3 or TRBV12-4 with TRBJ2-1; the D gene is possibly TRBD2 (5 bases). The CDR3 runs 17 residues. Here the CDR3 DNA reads TGTACCAGCAGTTTGTCTTTAGCGACGAGCTCCTACAATGAGCAGTTCTTC. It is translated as CTSSLSLATSSYNEQFF.

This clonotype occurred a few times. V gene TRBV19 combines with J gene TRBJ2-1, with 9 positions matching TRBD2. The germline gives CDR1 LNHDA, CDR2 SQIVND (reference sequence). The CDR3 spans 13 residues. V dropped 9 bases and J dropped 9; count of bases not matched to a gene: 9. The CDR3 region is CASAGGAKAEQFF. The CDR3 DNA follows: TGTGCCAGCGCGGGAGGGGCCAAGGCTGAGCAGTTCTTC.

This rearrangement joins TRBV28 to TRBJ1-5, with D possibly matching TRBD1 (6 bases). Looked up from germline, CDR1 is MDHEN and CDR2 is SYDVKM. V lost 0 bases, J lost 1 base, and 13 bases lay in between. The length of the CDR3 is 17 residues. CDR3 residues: CASSLWGRGGSNQPQHF. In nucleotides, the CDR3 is TGTGCCAGCAGTTTATGGGGGAGAGGGGGGAGCAATCAGCCCCAGCATTTT.

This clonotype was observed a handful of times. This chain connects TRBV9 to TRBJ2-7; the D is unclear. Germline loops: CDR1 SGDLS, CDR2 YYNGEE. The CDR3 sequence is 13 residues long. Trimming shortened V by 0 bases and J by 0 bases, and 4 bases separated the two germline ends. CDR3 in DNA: TGTGCCAGCAGCGTAGATATCTCCTACGAGCAGTACTTC. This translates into CASSVDISYEQYF.

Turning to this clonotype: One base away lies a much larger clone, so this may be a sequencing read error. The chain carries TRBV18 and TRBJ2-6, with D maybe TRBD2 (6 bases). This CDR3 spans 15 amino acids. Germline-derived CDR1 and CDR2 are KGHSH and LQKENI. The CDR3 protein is CASSPQGTGANALTF. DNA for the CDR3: TGTGCCAGCTCACCCCAAGGGACTGGGGCCAACGCCCTGACTTTC.

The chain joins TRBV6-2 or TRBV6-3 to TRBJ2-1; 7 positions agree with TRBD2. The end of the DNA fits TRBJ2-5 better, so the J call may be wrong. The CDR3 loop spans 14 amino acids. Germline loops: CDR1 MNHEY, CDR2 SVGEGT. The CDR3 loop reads CASSYGGSGETQYF. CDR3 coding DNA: TGTGCCAGCAGTTACGGCGGGAGTGGGGAGACCCAGTACTTC.

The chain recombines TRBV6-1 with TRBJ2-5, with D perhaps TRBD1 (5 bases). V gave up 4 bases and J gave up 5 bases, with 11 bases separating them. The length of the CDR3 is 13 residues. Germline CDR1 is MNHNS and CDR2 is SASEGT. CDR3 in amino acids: CASSGGTRETQYF. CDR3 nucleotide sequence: TGTGCCAGCAGTGGGGGCACGAGGGAGACCCAGTACTTC.

The CDR3 DNA reads as TGTGCCTGGAGTGTAGGCGCGATAGATGAGCAGTTCTTC. Its protein product is CAWSVGAIDEQFF. The chain combines TRBV30 with TRBJ2-5, with D uncertain. TRBJ2-1 explains the end of the DNA better; the J call may be wrong. Germline-derived CDR1 and CDR2 are GTSNPN and SVGIG (reference sequence). The CDR3 totals 13 residues.

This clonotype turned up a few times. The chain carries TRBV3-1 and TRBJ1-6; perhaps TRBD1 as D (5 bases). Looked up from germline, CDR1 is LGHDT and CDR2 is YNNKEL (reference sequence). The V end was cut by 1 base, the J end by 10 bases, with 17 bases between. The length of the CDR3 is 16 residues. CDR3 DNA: TGTGCCAGCAGCCAAGGCGGGACTAGCACGAAATCACCCCTCCACTTT. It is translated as CASSQGGTSTKSPLHF. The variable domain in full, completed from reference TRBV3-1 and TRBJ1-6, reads DTAVSQTPKYLVTQMGNDKSIKCEQNLGHDTMYWYKQDSKKFLKIMFSYNNKELIINETVPNRFSPKSPDKAHLNLHINSLELGDSAVYFCASSQGGTSTKSPLHFGNGTRLTVT.

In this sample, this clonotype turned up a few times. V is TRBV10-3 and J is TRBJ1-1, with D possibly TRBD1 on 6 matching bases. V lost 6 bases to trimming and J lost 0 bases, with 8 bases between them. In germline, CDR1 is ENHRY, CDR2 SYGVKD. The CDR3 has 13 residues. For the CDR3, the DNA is TGTGCCATCAGGCGGACAGTGAACACTGAAGCTTTCTTT. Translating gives CAIRRTVNTEAFF.

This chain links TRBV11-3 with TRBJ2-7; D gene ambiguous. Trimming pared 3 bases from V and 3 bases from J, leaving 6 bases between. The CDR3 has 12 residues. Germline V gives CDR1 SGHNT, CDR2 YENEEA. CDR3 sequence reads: CASSLTYYEQYF. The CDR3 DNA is TGTGCCAGCAGCTTGACCTACTACGAGCAGTACTTC.

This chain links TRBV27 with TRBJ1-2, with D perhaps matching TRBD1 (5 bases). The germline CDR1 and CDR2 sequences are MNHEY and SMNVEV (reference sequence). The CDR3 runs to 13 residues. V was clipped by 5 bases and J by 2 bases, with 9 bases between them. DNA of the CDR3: TGTGCCAGCAGTAACGCAGGGAACTATGGCTACACCTTC. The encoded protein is CASSNAGNYGYTF.

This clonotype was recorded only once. The CDR3 DNA sequence: TGCAGTGTCGGAGCGGGAGGAGGGAATGAGCAGTTCTTC. It translates to CSVGAGGGNEQFF. V and J are TRBV20-1 and TRBJ2-1; 9 bases fit TRBD2. The CDR3 covers 13 residues. Germline CDR1 reads DFQATT; CDR2 reads SNEGSKA (reference sequence). V dropped 7 bases and J dropped 7; count of bases not matched to a gene: 8.

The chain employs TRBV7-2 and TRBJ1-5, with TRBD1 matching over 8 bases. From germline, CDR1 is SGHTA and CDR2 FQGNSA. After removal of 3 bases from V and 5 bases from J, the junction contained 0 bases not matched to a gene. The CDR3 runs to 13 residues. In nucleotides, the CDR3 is TGTGCCAGCAGCTTGACAGGGGATCAGCCCCAGCATTTT. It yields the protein CASSLTGDQPQHF.

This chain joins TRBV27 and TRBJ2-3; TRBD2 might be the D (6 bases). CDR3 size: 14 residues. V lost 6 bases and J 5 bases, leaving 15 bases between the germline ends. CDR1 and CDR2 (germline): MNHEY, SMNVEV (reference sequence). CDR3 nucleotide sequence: TGTGCCAGCAGCCCCACGGGAGCGGTAGATACGCAGTATTTT. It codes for CASSPTGAVDTQYF.

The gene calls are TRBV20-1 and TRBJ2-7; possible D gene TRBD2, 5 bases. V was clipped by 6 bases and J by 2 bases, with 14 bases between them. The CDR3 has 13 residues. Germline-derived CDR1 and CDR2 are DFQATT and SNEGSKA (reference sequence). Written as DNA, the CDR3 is TGCAGTGCCCAGGAGGATCGGGCCTACGAGCAGTACTTC. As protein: CSAQEDRAYEQYF.

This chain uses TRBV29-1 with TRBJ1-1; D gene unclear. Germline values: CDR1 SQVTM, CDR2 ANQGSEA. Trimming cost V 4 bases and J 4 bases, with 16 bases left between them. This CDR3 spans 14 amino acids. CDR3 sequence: CSVVPLEGPTEAFF. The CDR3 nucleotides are TGCAGCGTTGTCCCACTCGAGGGTCCCACTGAAGCTTTCTTT. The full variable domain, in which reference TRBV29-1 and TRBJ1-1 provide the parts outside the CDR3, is SAVISQKPSRDICQRGTSLTIQCQVDSQVTMMFWYRQQPGQSLTLIATANQGSEATYESGFVIDKFPISRPNLTFSTLTVSNMSPEDSSIYLCSVVPLEGPTEAFFGQGTRLTVV.

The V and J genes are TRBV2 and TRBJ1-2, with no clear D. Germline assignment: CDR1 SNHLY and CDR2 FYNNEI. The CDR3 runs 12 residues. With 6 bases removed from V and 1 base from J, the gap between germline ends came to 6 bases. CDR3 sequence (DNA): TGTGCCAGCAGCCCCCATAACTATGGCTACACCTTC. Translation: CASSPHNYGYTF.

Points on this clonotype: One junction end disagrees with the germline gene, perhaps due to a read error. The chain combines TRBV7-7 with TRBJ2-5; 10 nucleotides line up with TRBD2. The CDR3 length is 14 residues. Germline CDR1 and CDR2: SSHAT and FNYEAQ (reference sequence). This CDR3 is CASSHPGLAETQYF. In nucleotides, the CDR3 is TGTGCTAGCAGTCATCCGGGACTAGCGGAGACCCAGTACTTC.